This T cell receptor (beta chain) comes out of a study of shared clonotypes between healthy human individuals. The study, taken as a whole, reports: Only blood was sampled, and tissue TCR repertoires likely differ from blood ones. A reduction in generation probabilities was seen for non-shared clonotypes relative to those shared by all four donors.

The assay was carried out at the deep level. Some clones are missing from TCRdb's copy, which holds only in-frame ones; the method was immunoSEQ multiplex PCR. The sample carries hundreds of thousands of clones, about 91% recorded once. As to this clone: What it binds is not known.

Terminally differentiated effector memory CD45RA+ cells were excluded by CCR7 positive selection of CD45RO-negative cells. The sample was naive CD8+ T cells sorted from blood. The source is a young man in good health.

CDR3 amino acids: CASSLGSASGELFF. The CDR3 nucleotides are TGTGCCAGCAGCTTAGGCTCCGCTTCCGGGGAGCTGTTTTTT. The chain is built from TRBV11-2 and TRBJ2-2; D gene uncertain. The CDR3 has 14 residues. CDR1 is SGHAT and CDR2 is FQNNGV in the germline V gene. The V end was cut by 1 base, the J end by 6 bases, with 9 bases between. Full variable domain (remainder filled in from reference TRBV11-2 and TRBJ2-2): EAGVAQSPRYKIIEKRQSVAFWCNPISGHATLYWYQQILGQGPKLLIQFQNNGVVDDSQLPKDRFSAERLKGVDSTLKIQPAKLEDSAVYLCASSLGSASGELFFGEGSRLTVL.